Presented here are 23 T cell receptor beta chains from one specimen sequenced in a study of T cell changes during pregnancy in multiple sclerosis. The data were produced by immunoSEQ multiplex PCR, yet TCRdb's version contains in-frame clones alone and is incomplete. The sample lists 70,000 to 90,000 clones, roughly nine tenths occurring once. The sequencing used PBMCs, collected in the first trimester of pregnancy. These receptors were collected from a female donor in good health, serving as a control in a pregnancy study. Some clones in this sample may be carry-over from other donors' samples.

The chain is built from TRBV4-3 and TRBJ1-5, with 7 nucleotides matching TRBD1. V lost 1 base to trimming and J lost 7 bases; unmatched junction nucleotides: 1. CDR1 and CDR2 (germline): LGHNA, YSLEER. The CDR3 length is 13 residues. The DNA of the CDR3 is TGCGCCAGCAGCCAAGGGACAGGCCAGCCCCAGCATTTT. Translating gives CASSQGTGQPQHF.

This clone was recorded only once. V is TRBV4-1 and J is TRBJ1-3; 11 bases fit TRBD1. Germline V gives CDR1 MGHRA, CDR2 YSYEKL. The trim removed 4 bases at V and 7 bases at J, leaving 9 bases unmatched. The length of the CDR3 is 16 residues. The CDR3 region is CASSPRTGGAANTIYF. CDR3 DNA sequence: TGCGCCAGCAGCCCGAGGACAGGGGGCGCCGCTAACACCATATATTTT.

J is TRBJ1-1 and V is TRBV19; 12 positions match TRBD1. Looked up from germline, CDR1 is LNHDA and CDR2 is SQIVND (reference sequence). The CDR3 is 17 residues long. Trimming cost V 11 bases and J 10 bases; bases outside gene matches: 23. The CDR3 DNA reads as TGTGCCTCTGGGGGACAGGGGGCCGGGGTCCCCACGAGGGGAGCTTTCTTT. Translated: CASGGQGAGVPTRGAFF.

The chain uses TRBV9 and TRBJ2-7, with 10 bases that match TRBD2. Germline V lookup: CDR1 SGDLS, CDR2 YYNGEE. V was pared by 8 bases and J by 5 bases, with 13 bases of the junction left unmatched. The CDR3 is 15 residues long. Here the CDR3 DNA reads TGTGCCAGTTCGGAGCGGGGGGGCTTTCTGGACGAGCAGTACTTC. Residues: CASSERGGFLDEQYF.

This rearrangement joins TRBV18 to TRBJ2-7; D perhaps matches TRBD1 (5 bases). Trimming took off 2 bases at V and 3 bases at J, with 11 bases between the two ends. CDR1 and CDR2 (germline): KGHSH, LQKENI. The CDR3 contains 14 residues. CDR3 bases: TGTGCCAGCTCACCAAACAGGCAAAACTACGAGCAGTACTTC. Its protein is CASSPNRQNYEQYF.

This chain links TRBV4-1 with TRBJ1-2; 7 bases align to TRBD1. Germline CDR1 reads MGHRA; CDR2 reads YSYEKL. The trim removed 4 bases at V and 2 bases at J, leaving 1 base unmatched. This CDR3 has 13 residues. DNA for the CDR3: TGCGCCAGCAGCCCGGACAGGAACTATGGCTACACCTTC. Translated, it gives CASSPDRNYGYTF.

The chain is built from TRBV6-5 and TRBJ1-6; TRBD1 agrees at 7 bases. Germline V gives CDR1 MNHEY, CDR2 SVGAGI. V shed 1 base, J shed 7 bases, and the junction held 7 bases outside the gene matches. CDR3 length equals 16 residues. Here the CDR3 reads CASSYFRTGGNSPLHF. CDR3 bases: TGTGCCAGCAGTTACTTTAGGACAGGAGGCAATTCACCCCTCCACTTT.

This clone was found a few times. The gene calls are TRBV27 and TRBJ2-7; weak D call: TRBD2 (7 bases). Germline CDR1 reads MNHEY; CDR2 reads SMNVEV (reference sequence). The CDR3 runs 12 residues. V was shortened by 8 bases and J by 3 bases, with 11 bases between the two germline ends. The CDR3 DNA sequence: TGTGCCAGCTGGAGGGGGGGCTACGAGCAGTACTTC. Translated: CASWRGGYEQYF.

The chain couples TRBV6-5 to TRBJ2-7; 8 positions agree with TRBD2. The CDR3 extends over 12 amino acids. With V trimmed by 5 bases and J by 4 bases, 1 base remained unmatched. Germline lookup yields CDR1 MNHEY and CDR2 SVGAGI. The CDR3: CASSGLAYEQYF. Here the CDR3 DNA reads TGTGCCAGCAGTGGACTAGCTTACGAGCAGTACTTC.

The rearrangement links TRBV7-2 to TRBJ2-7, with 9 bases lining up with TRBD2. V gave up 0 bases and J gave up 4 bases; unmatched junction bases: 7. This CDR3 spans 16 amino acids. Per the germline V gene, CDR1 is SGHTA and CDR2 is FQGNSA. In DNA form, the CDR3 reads TGTGCCAGCAGCTTAGCGGGTAGCGGGAGAGGGTACGAGCAGTACTTC. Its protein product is CASSLAGSGRGYEQYF.

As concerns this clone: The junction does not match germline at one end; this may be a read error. The CDR3 protein is CASSFTGETLFF. The DNA for the CDR3 is TGTGCCAGCAGCTTTACAGGGGAAACACTGTTTTTT. V and J are TRBV7-9 and TRBJ1-4; 7 nucleotides match TRBD1. The CDR3 length is 12 residues. Germline values: CDR1 SEHNR, CDR2 FQNEAQ (reference sequence).

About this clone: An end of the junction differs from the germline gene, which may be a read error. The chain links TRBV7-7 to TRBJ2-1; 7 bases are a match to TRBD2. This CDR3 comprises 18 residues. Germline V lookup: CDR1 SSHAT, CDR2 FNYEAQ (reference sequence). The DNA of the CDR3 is TGTGCTAGCAGCTTAGGGCCGAAGGGCGGGAGTGCGTACAATGAGCAGTTCTTC. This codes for CASSLGPKGGSAYNEQFF.

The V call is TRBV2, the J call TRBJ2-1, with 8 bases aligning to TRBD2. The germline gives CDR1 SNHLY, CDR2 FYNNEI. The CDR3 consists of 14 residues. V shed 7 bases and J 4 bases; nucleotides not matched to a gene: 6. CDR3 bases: TGTGCCAGCAAAGGTCGGGGGGGATACAATGAGCAGTTCTTC. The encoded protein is CASKGRGGYNEQFF.

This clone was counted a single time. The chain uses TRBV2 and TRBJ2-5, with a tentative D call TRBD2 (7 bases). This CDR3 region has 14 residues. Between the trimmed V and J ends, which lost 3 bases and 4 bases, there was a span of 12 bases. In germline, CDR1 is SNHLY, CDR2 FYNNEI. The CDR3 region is CASSDWGGGETQYF. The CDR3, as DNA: TGTGCCAGCAGTGATTGGGGGGGCGGAGAGACCCAGTACTTC.

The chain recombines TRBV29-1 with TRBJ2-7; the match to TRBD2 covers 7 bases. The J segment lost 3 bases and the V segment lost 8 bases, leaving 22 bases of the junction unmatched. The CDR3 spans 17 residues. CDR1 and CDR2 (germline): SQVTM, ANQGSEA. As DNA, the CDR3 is TGCAGCCCGAGCTCCAGAGGAGTAAGCGGGATTGGCTACGAGCAGTACTTC. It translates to CSPSSRGVSGIGYEQYF.

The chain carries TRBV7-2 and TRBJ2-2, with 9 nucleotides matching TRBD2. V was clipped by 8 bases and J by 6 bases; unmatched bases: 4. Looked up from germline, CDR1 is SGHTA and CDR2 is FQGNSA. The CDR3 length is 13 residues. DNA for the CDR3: TGTGCCAGCCATAGCGGGGGTGCCGGGGAGCTGTTTTTT. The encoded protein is CASHSGGAGELFF.

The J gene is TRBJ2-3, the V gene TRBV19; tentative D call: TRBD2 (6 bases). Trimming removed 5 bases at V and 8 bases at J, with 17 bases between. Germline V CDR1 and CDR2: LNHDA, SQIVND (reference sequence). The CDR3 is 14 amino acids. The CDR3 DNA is TGTGCCAGTAGTTCCGGAGGGCCCCTGGGTACGCAGTATTTT. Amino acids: CASSSGGPLGTQYF.

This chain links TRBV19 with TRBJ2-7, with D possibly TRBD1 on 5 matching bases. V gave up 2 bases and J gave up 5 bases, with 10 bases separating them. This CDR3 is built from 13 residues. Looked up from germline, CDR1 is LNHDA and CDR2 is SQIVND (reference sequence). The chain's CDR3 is CASSILGANEQYF. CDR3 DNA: TGTGCCAGTAGTATATTAGGGGCTAACGAGCAGTACTTC.

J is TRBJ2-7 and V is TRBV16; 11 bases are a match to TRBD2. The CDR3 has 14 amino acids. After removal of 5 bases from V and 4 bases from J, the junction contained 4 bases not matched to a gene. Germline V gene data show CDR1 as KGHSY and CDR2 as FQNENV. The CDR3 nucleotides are TGTGCCAGCAGCTTTTCTAGCGGGGGGTACGAGCAGTACTTC. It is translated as CASSFSSGGYEQYF.

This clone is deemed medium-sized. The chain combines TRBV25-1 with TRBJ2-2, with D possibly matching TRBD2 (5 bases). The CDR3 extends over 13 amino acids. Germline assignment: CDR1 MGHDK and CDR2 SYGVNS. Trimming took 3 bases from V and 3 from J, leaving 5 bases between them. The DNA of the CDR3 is TGTGCCAGCAGTGAGCGGGACACCGGGGAGCTGTTTTTT. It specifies CASSERDTGELFF.

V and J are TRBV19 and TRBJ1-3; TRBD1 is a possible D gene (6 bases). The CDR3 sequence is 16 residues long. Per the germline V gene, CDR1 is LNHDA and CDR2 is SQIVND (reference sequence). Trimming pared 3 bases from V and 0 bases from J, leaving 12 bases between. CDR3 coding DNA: TGTGCCAGTAGTATGGGGACACCCTACTCTGGAAACACCATATATTTT. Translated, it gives CASSMGTPYSGNTIYF.

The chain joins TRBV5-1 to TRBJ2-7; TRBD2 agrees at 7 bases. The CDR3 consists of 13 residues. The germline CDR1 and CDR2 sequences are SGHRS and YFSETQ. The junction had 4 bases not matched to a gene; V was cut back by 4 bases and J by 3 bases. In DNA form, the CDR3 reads TGCGCCAGCAGCAGCGGGGCAGGCTACGAGCAGTACTTC. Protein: CASSSGAGYEQYF.

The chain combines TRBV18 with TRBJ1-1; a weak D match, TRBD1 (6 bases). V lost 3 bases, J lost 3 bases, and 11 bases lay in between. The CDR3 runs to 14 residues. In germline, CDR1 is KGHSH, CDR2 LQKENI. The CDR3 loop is CASSPRKGDTEAFF. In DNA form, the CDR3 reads TGTGCCAGCTCACCTAGAAAGGGGGACACTGAAGCTTTCTTT.